A selection of T cell receptor beta chains follows, all from one sample in a study of glioma-infiltrating T cells after dendritic cell vaccination. Sequencing was performed with immunoSEQ multiplex PCR; in TCRdb, only in-frame clones are kept and a portion is missing. The sample carries 65,000 to 90,000 clones, over 70% recorded once. Source: blood, taken before dendritic cell vaccination. Source of these receptors: a human donor with glioblastoma. The CDR3 runs from the conserved cysteine through the conserved F or W. Each record gives: clone size, CDR3 length, J gene, V gene, D gene, CDR3 protein, CDR3 DNA. D genes are given only for firm matches. Expanded clones get a size class; other rows say once, few or many, or leave the size out.

.,16,TRBJ2-1,TRBV18,TRBD1,CASSPWGTGMYNEQFF,TGTGCCAGCTCACCATGGGGGACAGGAATGTACAATGAGCAGTTCTTC
.,14,TRBJ2-5,TRBV5-1,TRBD1,CASSTRTGEETQYF,TGCGCCAGCAGCACGCGGACAGGGGAAGAGACCCAGTACTTC
.,15,TRBJ2-7,TRBV6-1,.,CASSERSWSWLEQYF,TGTGCCAGCAGTGAACGGTCCTGGAGTTGGCTCGAGCAGTACTTC
.,16,TRBJ1-2,TRBV9,TRBD1,CASSVAQGAANYGYTF,TGTGCCAGCAGCGTAGCGCAGGGGGCGGCTAACTATGGCTACACCTTC
.,14,TRBJ2-3,TRBV27,.,CASKMGHSTDTQYF,TGTGCCAGCAAAATGGGACACAGCACAGATACGCAGTATTTT
once,14,TRBJ2-3,TRBV4-2,.,CASSQDGAADTQYF,TGTGCCAGCAGCCAAGATGGGGCCGCCGATACGCAGTATTTT
.,12,TRBJ2-1,TRBV5-1,.,CASSRDYNEQFF,TGCGCCAGCAGCAGAGATTACAATGAGCAGTTCTTC
.,17,TRBJ1-5,TRBV11-3,TRBD1,CASSWYQGVERNQPQHF,TGTGCCAGCAGCTGGTATCAGGGGGTAGAGCGCAATCAGCCCCAGCATTTT
.,14,TRBJ2-5,TRBV19,.,CASSPRVGPGAQYF,TGTGCCAGTAGTCCGCGTGTTGGTCCCGGGGCCCAGTACTTC
.,15,TRBJ1-1,TRBV18,.,CASSPPSRANTEAFF,TGTGCCAGCTCACCACCGTCCAGGGCGAACACTGAAGCTTTCTTT
few,14,TRBJ2-1,TRBV7-9,.,CASSLSVSLDEQFF,TGTGCCAGCAGCTTATCTGTGAGCCTCGATGAGCAGTTCTTC
once,17,TRBJ2-1,TRBV4-2,.,CASSQDGPRSSYNEQFF,TGTGCCAGCAGCCAAGACGGCCCGCGGAGCTCCTACAATGAGCAGTTCTTC
.,14,TRBJ2-4,TRBV7-2,.,CASSLWLSKNIQYF,TGTGCCAGCAGCTTATGGCTTTCCAAAAACATTCAGTACTTC
once,15,TRBJ2-3,TRBV5-1,TRBD2,CASSLAGVGSDTQYF,TGCGCCAGCAGCTTAGCGGGAGTCGGTTCAGATACGCAGTATTTT
.,15,TRBJ1-2,TRBV5-1,.,CASSYNRSANYGYTF,TGCGCCAGCAGCTATAACAGGTCAGCTAACTATGGCTACACCTTC
.,17,TRBJ2-2,TRBV4-1,TRBD1,CASSQDKGAQYTGELFF,TGCGCCAGCAGCCAAGATAAGGGGGCGCAGTACACCGGGGAGCTGTTTTTT
few,16,TRBJ1-2,TRBV5-1,.,CASSLASAGRGYGYTF,TGCGCCAGCAGCTTGGCCTCGGCAGGGAGGGGCTATGGCTACACCTTC
.,13,TRBJ2-1,TRBV5-1,.,CASSFAPNNEQFF,TGCGCCAGCAGCTTCGCCCCTAACAATGAGCAGTTCTTC
.,16,TRBJ2-1,TRBV4-1,.,CASSQESASGNNEQFF,TGCGCCAGCAGCCAAGAGTCCGCCTCAGGGAACAATGAGCAGTTCTTC
.,15,TRBJ2-7,TRBV21-1,.,CASSKAIRDFYEQYF,TGTGCCAGCAGCAAAGCGATTAGAGACTTCTACGAGCAGTACTTC
.,14,TRBJ1-2,TRBV10-3,.,CAIRVDMTDYGYTF,TGTGCCATCAGGGTTGACATGACAGACTATGGCTACACCTTC
.,15,TRBJ2-3,TRBV7-9,TRBD2,CASSLLAGYTDTQYF,TGTGCCAGCAGTTTACTAGCGGGGTACACAGATACGCAGTATTTT
.,16,TRBJ2-3,TRBV7-3,TRBD2,CASSSGGGKSTDTQYF,TGTGCCAGCAGCTCCGGGGGGGGTAAAAGCACAGATACGCAGTATTTT
.,15,TRBJ2-3,TRBV19,TRBD2,CASKISGLEADTQYF,TGTGCCAGTAAAATTTCGGGACTAGAGGCAGATACGCAGTATTTT
.,19,TRBJ2-6,TRBV4-1,.,CASSQDWSGPSSGANVLTF,TGCGCCAGCAGCCAAGATTGGTCAGGTCCATCTTCTGGGGCCAACGTCCTGACTTTC
.,18,TRBJ2-2,TRBV15,TRBD2,CATSRVTPGTRGAGELFF,TGTGCCACCAGCAGAGTAACACCCGGGACTAGAGGCGCCGGGGAGCTGTTTTTT
.,17,TRBJ1-3,TRBV7-6,TRBD1,CASSLKGQGAYGNTIYF,TGTGCCAGCAGCTTAAAGGGACAGGGGGCATATGGAAACACCATATATTTT
.,15,TRBJ1-1,TRBV5-1,.,CASSLVGGQDTEAFF,TGCGCCAGCAGCTTGGTCGGGGGGCAGGACACTGAAGCTTTCTTT
.,16,TRBJ2-5,TRBV2,TRBD2,CASSLRLAGNGETQYF,TGTGCCAGCAGCCTCAGACTAGCGGGAAATGGGGAGACCCAGTACTTC
.,14,TRBJ1-4,TRBV19,.,CASSTDRHNEKLFF,TGTGCCAGTAGTACTGACAGGCATAATGAAAAACTGTTTTTT
.,15,TRBJ2-1,TRBV6-5,TRBD2,CASRSSGSDHNEQFF,TGTGCCAGCAGGTCTAGCGGGAGTGACCACAATGAGCAGTTCTTC
.,11,TRBJ2-7,TRBV9,.,CASSVGDEQYF,TGTGCCAGCAGCGTAGGAGACGAGCAGTACTTC
few,16,TRBJ2-7,TRBV9,.,CASSTTLQSRSYEQYF,TGTGCCAGCAGTACAACCTTACAGTCACGGTCCTACGAGCAGTACTTC
once,16,TRBJ1-5,TRBV2,TRBD1,CASILDGTGGNQPQHF,TGTGCCAGCATCCTCGATGGGACAGGGGGCAATCAGCCCCAGCATTTT
.,12,TRBJ1-2,TRBV29-1,TRBD1,CSVGRGTGGYTF,TGCAGCGTTGGAAGGGGGACAGGTGGCTACACCTTC
.,16,TRBJ2-7,TRBV15,TRBD2,CATSRELAGNSYEQYF,TGTGCCACCAGCAGAGAGCTAGCGGGGAACTCCTACGAGCAGTACTTC
.,13,TRBJ2-3,TRBV6-1,.,CASSESASDTQYF,TGTGCCAGCAGTGAGTCTGCGTCAGATACGCAGTATTTT
once,17,TRBJ1-4,TRBV5-6,TRBD1,CASSLGIKGQGGEKLFF,TGTGCCAGCAGCTTGGGGATAAAGGGACAGGGAGGTGAAAAACTGTTTTTT
.,15,TRBJ2-1,TRBV16,.,CASSQSAGSYNEQFF,TGTGCCAGCAGCCAATCCGCAGGATCCTACAATGAGCAGTTCTTC
once,14,TRBJ1-1,TRBV27,.,CASSKDRLNTEAFF,TGTGCCAGCAGTAAGGACAGACTGAACACTGAAGCTTTCTTT
.,16,TRBJ2-7,TRBV7-2,TRBD2,CASSQILLAGVNEQYF,TGTGCCAGCAGCCAGATACTACTAGCGGGGGTGAACGAGCAGTACTTC
.,17,TRBJ2-6,TRBV18,.,CASSPDGFGAGANVLTF,TGTGCCAGCTCACCAGATGGATTCGGGGCTGGGGCCAACGTCCTGACTTTC
.,19,TRBJ2-2,TRBV10-3,TRBD2,CAISDSGTSGGLNTGELFF,TGTGCCATCAGTGACTCCGGGACTAGCGGGGGCCTGAACACCGGGGAGCTGTTTTTT
.,16,TRBJ2-6,TRBV6-1,.,CASSEGYLSGANVLTF,TGTGCCAGCAGTGAAGGATACCTTAGTGGGGCCAACGTCCTGACTTTC
.,16,TRBJ1-1,TRBV18,TRBD1,CASSPSRTGLNTEAFF,TGTGCCAGCTCACCATCCCGGACAGGGTTGAACACTGAAGCTTTCTTT